The subject of this entry is one T cell receptor beta chain. This entry comes from a study of cytomegalovirus exposure and HLA in healthy donors. Germline CDR1 is LGHNT and CDR2 is FRNRAP. This CDR3 is built from 15 residues. V trimming: 5 bases; J trimming: 12 bases; junction bases outside the gene matches: 8. Use of 60 Vbeta and 13 Jbeta primers characterized the PCR. Produced via immunoSEQ multiplex PCR; TCRdb's table is partial and in-frame only. The data contain 110,000 to 150,000 clones, approximately 79% of them seen just once; the ten biggest clones take up more than 3.5%. The chain joins TRBV12-5 to TRBJ2-1, with 15 positions matching TRBD2. The clonotype originates from a man in his late teens or twenties in good health and CMV-seropositive. What was sequenced was PBMCs. The CDR3 bases are TGTGCTAGTGGTATCGGACTAGCGGGAGGGTGGGGGCAGTTCTTC. This encodes CASGIGLAGGWGQFF.